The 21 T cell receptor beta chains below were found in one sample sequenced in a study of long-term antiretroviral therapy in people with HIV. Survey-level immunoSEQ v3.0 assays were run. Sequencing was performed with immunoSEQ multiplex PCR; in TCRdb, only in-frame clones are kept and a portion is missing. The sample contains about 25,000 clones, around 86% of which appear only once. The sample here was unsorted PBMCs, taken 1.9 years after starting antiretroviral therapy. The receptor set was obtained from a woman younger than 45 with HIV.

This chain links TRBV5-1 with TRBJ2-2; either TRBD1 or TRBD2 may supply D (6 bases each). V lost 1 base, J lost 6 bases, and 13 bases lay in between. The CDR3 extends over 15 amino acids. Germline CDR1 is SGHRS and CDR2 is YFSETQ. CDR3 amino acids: CASSLSVGGPGELFF. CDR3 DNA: TGCGCCAGCAGCTTGTCCGTGGGGGGCCCCGGGGAGCTGTTTTTT.

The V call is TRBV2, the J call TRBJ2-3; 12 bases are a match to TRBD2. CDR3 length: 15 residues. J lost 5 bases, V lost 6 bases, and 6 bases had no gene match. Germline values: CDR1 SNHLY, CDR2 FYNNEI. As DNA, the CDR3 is TGTGCCAGCAGCCGGACTAGCGGGGTGGGAGATACGCAGTATTTT. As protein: CASSRTSGVGDTQYF.

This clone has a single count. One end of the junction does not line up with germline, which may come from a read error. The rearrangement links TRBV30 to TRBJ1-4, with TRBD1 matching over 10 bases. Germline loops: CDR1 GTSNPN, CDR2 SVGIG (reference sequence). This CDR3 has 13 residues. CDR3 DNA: TGTGCCGGGAGAGACAGGGGGCAAGAAAAACTGTTTTTT. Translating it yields CAGRDRGQEKLFF.

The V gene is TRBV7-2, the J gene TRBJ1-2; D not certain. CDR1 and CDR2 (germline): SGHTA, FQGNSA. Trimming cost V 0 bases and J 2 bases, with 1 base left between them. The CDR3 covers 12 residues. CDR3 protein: CASSLANYGYTF. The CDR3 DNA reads TGTGCCAGCAGCTTAGCCAACTATGGCTACACCTTC. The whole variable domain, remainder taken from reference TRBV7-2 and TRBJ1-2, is GAGVSQSPSNKVTEKGKDVELRCDPISGHTALYWYRQSLGQGLEFLIYFQGNSAPDKSGLPSDRFSAERTGGSVSTLTIQRTQQEDSAVYLCASSLANYGYTFGSGTRLTVV.

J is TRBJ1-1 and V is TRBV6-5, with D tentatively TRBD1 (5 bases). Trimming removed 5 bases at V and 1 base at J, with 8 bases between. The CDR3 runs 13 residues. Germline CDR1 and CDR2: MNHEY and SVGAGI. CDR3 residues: CASSEGTNTEAFF. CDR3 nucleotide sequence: TGTGCCAGCAGTGAGGGGACGAACACTGAAGCTTTCTTT.

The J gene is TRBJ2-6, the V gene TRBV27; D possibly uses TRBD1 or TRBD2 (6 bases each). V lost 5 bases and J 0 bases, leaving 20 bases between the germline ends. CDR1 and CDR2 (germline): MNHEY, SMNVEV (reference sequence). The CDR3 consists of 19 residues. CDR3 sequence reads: CASSPKGRWGASGANVLTF. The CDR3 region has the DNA TGTGCCAGCAGTCCAAAGGGCAGGTGGGGGGCCTCTGGGGCCAACGTCCTGACTTTC.

The CDR3 protein is CASSIGTGPSSYV. In DNA, the CDR3 is TGTGCCAGCAGTATAGGGACAGGGCCCAGTTCGTACGTC. V usage is TRBV28 and J usage is TRBJ2-7; 9 nucleotides line up with TRBD1. Unmatched junction bases numbered 11, after V lost 5 bases and J lost 12 bases. This CDR3 comprises 13 residues. Per germline, CDR1 MDHEN and CDR2 SYDVKM.

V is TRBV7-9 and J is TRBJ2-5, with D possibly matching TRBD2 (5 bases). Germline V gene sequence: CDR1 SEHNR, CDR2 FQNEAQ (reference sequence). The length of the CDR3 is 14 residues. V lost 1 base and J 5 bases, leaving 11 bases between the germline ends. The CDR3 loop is CASSLVIGVETQYF. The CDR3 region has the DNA TGTGCCAGCAGCTTAGTTATCGGGGTTGAGACCCAGTACTTC.

The DNA for the CDR3 is TGTGCCAGTAGTATAAACAGGGGAGAGACCCAGTACTTC. This gives the protein CASSINRGETQYF. The V call is TRBV19, the J call TRBJ2-5; 7 bases line up with TRBD1. Per the germline V gene, CDR1 is LNHDA and CDR2 is SQIVND (reference sequence). The CDR3 length is 13 residues. The V gene end was trimmed by 2 bases and the J gene end by 4 bases; junction bases not matched to a gene: 1.

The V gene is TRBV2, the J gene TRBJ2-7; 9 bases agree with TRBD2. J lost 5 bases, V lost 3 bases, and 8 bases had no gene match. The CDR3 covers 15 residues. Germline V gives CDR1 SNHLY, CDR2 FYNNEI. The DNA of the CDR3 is TGTGCCAGCAGTGACCTTAGCGGGGGCCGCGACGAGCAGTACGTC. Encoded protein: CASSDLSGGRDEQYV.

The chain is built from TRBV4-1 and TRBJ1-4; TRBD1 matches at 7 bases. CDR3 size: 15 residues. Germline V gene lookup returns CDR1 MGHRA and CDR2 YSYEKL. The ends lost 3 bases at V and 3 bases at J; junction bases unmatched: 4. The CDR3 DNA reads TGCGCCAGCAGCCAGGGGACAGTGTCTAATGAAAAACTGTTTTTT. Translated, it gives CASSQGTVSNEKLFF.

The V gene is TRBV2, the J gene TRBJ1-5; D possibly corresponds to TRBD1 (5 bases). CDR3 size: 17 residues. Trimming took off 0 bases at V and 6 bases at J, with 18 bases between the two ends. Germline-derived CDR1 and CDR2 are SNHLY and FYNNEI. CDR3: CASSEALGGRGGQPQHF. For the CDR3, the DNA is TGTGCCAGCAGTGAAGCGCTCGGGGGGAGGGGAGGTCAGCCCCAGCATTTT.

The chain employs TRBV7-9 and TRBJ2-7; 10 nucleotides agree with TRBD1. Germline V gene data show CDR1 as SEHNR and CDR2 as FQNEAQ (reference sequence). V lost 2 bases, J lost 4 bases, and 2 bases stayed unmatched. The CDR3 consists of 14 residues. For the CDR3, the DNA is TGTGCCAGCAGCTTACCGGGACAGGGGTACGAGCAGTACGTC. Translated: CASSLPGQGYEQYV.

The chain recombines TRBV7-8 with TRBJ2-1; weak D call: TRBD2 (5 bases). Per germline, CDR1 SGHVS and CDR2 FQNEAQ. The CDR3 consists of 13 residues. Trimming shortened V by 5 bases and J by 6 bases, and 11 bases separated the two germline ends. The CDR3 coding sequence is TGTGCCAGCAGCGAAGATCGGGGCAATGAGCAGTTCTTC. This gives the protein CASSEDRGNEQFF.

The CDR3 DNA is TGTGCCAGCAAGGGCTTGTCGGTGGTAACTGAAGCTTTCTTT. Residues: CASKGLSVVTEAFF. V gene TRBV2 combines with J gene TRBJ1-1; D not resolved. The ends were cut back, 7 bases at V and 5 bases at J, with 17 bases in the middle. CDR1 is SNHLY, CDR2 FYNNEI, per germline. The CDR3 is made up of 14 amino acids.

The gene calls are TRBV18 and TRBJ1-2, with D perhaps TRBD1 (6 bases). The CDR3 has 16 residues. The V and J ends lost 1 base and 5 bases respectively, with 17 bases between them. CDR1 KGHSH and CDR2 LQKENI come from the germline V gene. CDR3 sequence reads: CASSPRRAGDLYGYTF. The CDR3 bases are TGTGCCAGCTCACCACGACGGGCAGGGGACTTGTATGGCTACACCTTC.

The CDR3 loop reads CASNREMNTEAFF. In DNA form, the CDR3 reads TGCGCCAGTAACAGGGAAATGAACACTGAAGCTTTCTTT. This chain joins TRBV5-1 and TRBJ1-1, with D possibly matching TRBD1 (6 bases). This CDR3 contains 13 residues. Trimming took 8 bases from V and 0 from J, leaving 11 bases between them. Germline V gene sequence: CDR1 SGHRS, CDR2 YFSETQ.

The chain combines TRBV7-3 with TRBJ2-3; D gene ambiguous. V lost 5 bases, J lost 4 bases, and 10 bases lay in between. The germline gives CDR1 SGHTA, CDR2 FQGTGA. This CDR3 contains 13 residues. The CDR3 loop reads CASSAYNSDTQYF. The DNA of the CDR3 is TGTGCCAGCAGCGCCTATAACTCAGATACGCAGTATTTT. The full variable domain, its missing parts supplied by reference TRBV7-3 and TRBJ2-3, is GAGVSQTPSNKVTEKGKYVELRCDPISGHTALYWYRQSLGQGPEFLIYFQGTGAADDSGLPNDRFFAVRPEGSVSTLKIQRTERGDSAVYLCASSAYNSDTQYFGPGTRLTVL.

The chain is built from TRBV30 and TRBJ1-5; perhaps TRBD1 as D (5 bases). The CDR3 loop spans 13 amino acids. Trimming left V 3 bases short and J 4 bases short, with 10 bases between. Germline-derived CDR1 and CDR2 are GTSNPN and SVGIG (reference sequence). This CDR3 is CAWSNQGNQPQHF. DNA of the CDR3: TGTGCCTGGAGCAACCAGGGAAATCAGCCCCAGCATTTT.

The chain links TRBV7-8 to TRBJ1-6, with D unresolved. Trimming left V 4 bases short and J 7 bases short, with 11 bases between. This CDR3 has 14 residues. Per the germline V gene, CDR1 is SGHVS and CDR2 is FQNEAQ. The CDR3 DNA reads TGTGCCAGCAGCTCCACGGACTACAATTCACCCCTCCACTTT. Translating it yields CASSSTDYNSPLHF.

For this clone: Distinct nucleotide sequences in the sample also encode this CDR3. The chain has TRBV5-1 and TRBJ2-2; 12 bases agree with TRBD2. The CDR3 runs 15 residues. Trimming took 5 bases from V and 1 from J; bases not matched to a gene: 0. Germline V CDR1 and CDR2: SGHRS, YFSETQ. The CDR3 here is CASRLAGGNTGELFF. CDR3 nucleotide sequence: TGCGCCAGCAGACTAGCGGGGGGGAACACCGGGGAGCTGTTTTTT.